The 3 T cell receptor beta chains reported below all come from one sample, sequenced in a study of T-cell reconstitution after alpha-beta-depleted transplantation in children. Researchers prepared the TCRbeta library using unique molecular identifiers, the study reports. TCRdb itself ran the PCR reads through MiXCR, one entry per CDR3 protein. The sample holds 600,000 to 700,000 distinct CDR3 sequences, over 15% seen once. The source material was PBMCs from the stem cell graft donor, sampled from the stem cell graft. These receptor sequences come from a human donor who donated a stem cell graft to a child with acute myeloid leukemia.

The chain uses TRBV7-9 and TRBJ1-2, with a tentative D call TRBD1 (5 bases). The germline V gene encodes CDR1 SEHNR and CDR2 FQNEAQ (reference sequence). This CDR3 comprises 15 residues. V lost 3 bases and J lost 5, with 16 bases in between. The CDR3 sequence is CASSLQGGDRYGYTF. The CDR3 nucleotides read TGTGCCAGCAGCTTGCAGGGAGGAGACCGTTATGGCTACACCTTC.

This clonotype was found a few times. The V and J genes are TRBV28 and TRBJ2-5, with D perhaps matching TRBD2 (5 bases). Germline CDR1 and CDR2: MDHEN and SYDVKM. V lost 5 bases, J lost 5 bases, and 15 bases lay in between. The CDR3 is made up of 14 amino acids. As DNA, the CDR3 is TGTGCCAGCAGTCGCATCGCCTGGAGGGAGACCCAGTACTTC. Residues: CASSRIAWRETQYF. Full variable domain (rest looked up from reference TRBV28 and TRBJ2-5): DVKVTQSSRYLVKRTGEKVFLECVQDMDHENMFWYRQDPGLGLRLIYFSYDVKMKEKGDIPEGYSVSREKKERFSLILESASTNQTSMYLCASSRIAWRETQYFGPGTRLLVL.

The sample holds a few counts of this clonotype. The chain recombines TRBV7-9 with TRBJ1-1; TRBD1 is a possible D gene (6 bases). Trimming stripped 5 bases from V and 6 bases from J, with 16 bases between. This CDR3 is 14 amino acids long. The germline CDR1 and CDR2 sequences are SEHNR and FQNEAQ (reference sequence). CDR3 sequence reads: CASSRGGGRSEAFF. The CDR3 nucleotides are TGTGCCAGCAGCCGAGGGGGGGGAAGGTCTGAAGCTTTCTTT. Filled out from reference TRBV7-9 and TRBJ1-1, the complete variable domain reads DTGVSQNPRHKITKRGQNVTFRCDPISEHNRLYWYRQTLGQGPEFLTYFQNEAQLEKSRLLSDRFSAERPKGSFSTLEIQRTEQGDSAMYLCASSRGGGRSEAFFGQGTRLTVV.